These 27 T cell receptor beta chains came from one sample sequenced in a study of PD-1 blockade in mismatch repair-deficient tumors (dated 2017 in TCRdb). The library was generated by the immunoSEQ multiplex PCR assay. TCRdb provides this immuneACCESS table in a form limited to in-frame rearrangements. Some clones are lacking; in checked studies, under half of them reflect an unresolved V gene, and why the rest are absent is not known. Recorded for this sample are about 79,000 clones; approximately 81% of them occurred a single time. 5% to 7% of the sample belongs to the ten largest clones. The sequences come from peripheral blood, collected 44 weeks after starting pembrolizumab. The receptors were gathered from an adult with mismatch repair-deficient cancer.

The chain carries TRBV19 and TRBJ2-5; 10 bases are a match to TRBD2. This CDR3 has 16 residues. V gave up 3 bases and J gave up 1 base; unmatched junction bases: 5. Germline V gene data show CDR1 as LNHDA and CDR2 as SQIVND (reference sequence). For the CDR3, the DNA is TGTGCCAGTAGTATTGTAGCGGGAGGTCCCCAAGAGACCCAGTACTTC. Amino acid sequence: CASSIVAGGPQETQYF. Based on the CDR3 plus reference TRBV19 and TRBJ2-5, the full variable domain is DGGITQSPKYLFRKEGQNVTLSCEQNLNHDAMYWYRQDPGQGLRLIYYSQIVNDFQKGDIAEGYSVSREKKESFPLTVTSAQKNPTAFYLCASSIVAGGPQETQYFGPGTRLLVL.

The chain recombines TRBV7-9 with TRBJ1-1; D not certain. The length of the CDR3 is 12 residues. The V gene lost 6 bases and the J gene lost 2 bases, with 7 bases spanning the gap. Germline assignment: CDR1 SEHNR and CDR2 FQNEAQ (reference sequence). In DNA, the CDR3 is TGTGCCAGCAGTCCATACAACACTGAAGCTTTCTTT. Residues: CASSPYNTEAFF.

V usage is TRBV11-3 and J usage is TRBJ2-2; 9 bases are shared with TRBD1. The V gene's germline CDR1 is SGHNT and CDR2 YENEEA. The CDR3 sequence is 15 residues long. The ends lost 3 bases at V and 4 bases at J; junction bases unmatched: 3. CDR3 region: CASSLGTGSTGELFF. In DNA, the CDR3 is TGTGCCAGCAGCTTGGGGACAGGGAGCACCGGGGAGCTGTTTTTT.

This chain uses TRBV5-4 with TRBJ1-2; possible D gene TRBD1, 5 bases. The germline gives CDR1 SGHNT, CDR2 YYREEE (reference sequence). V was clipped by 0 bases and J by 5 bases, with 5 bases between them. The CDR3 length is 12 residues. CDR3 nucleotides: TGTGCCAGCAGCTTGGAGGGGTATGGCTACACCTTC. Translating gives CASSLEGYGYTF.

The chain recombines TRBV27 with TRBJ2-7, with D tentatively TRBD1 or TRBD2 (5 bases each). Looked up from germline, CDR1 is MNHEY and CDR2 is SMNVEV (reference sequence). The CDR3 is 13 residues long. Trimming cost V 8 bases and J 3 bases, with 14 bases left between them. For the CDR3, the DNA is TGTGCCAGCGGGAGAGGGGTTAGCTACGAGCAGTACTTC. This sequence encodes CASGRGVSYEQYF.

DNA of the CDR3: TGTGCCAGCAGTCAAGGCCCCGGCAGGGCGGGCGAGCAGTACTTC. Translation: CASSQGPGRAGEQYF. The chain carries TRBV7-9 and TRBJ2-7; D could derive from TRBD1 or TRBD2 (5 bases each). CDR3 length equals 15 residues. Germline assignment: CDR1 SEHNR and CDR2 FQNEAQ (reference sequence). Trimming removed 6 bases from V and 6 bases from J, with 21 bases in between. Based on the CDR3 plus reference TRBV7-9 and TRBJ2-7, the full variable domain is DTGVSQNPRHKITKRGQNVTFRCDPISEHNRLYWYRQTLGQGPEFLTYFQNEAQLEKSRLLSDRFSAERPKGSFSTLEIQRTEQGDSAMYLCASSQGPGRAGEQYFGPGTRLTVT.

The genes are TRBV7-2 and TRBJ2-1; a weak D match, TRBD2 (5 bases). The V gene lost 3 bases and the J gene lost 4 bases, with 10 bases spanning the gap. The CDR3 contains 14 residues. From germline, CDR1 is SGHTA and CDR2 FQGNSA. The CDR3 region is CASSLGGPYNEQFF. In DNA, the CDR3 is TGTGCCAGCAGCTTGGGCGGGCCTTACAATGAGCAGTTCTTC.

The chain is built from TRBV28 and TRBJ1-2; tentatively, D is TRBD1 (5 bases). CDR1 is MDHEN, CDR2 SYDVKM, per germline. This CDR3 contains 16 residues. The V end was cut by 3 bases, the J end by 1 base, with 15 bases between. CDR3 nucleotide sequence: TGTGCCAGCAGTTTCGTCGGGGGTCAGGGTAACTATGGCTACACCTTC. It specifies CASSFVGGQGNYGYTF.

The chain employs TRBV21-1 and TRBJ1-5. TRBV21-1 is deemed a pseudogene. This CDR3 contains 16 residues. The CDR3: CASSKGRPDSNQPQHF. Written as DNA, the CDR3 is TGTGCCAGCAGCAAAGGGAGGCCGGACAGCAATCAGCCCCAGCATTTT.

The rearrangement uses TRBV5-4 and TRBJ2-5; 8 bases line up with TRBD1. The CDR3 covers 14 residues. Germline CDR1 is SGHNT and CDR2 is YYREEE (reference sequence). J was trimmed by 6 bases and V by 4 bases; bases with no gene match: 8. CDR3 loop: CASSPGQGIQTQYF. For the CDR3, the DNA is TGTGCCAGCAGCCCAGGACAGGGAATACAGACCCAGTACTTC.

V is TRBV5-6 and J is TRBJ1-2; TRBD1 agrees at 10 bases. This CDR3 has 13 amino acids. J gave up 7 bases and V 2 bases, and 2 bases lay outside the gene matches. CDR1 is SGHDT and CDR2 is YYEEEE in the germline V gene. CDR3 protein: CASSFGTGVGYTF. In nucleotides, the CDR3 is TGTGCCAGCAGCTTCGGGACAGGGGTTGGCTACACCTTC. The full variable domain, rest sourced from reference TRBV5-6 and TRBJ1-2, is DAGVTQSPTHLIKTRGQQVTLRCSPKSGHDTVSWYQQALGQGPQFIFQYYEEEERQRGNFPDRFSGHQFPNYSSELNVNALLLGDSALYLCASSFGTGVGYTFGSGTRLTVV.

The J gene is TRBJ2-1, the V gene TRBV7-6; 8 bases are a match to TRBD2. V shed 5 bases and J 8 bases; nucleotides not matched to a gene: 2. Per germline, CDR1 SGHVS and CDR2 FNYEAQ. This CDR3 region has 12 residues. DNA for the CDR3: TGTGCCAGCAGCGCGCGGGGGGATGAGCAGTTCTTC. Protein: CASSARGDEQFF.

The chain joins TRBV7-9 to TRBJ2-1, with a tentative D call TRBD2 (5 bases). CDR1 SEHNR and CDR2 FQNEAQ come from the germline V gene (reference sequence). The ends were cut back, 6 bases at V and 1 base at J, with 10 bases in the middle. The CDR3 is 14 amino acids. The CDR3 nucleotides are TGTGCCAGCAGGAGGGTCGGGTCCTACAATGAGCAGTTCTTC. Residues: CASRRVGSYNEQFF.

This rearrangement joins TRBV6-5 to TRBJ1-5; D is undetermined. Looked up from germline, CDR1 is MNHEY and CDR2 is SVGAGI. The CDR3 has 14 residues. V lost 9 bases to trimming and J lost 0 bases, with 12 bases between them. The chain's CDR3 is CASRPERSNQPQHF. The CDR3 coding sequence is TGTGCCAGTCGACCGGAACGTAGCAATCAGCCCCAGCATTTT.

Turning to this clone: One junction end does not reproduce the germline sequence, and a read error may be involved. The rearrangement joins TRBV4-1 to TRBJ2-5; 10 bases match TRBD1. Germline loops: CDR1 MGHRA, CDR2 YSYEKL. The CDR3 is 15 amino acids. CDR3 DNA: TGTGCCAGCAGCACCGGGGACAGGGGTGCAGAGACCCAGTACTTC. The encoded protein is CASSTGDRGAETQYF.

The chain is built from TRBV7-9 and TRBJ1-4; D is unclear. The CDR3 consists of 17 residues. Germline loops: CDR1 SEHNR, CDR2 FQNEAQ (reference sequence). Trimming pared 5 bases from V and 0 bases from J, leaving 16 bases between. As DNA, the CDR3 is TGTGCCAGCAGCCCACGGGCAGAGGTTGCAACTAATGAAAAACTGTTTTTT. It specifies CASSPRAEVATNEKLFF.

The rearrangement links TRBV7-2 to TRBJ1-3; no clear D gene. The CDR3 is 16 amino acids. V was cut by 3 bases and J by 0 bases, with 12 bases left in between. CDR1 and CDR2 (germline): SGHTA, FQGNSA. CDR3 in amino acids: CASSFSGIYSGNTIYF. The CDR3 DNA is TGTGCCAGCAGCTTTTCGGGGATATACTCTGGAAACACCATATATTTT.

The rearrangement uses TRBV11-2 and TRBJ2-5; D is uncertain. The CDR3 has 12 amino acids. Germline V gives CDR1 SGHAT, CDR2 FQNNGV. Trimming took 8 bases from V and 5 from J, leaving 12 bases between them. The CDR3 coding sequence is TGTGCCAGCGCCCCGAGCAGGGAGACCCAGTACTTC. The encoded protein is CASAPSRETQYF.

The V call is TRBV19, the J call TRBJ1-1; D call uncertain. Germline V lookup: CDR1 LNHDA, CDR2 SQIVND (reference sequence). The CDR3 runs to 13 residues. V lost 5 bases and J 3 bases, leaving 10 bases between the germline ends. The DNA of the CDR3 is TGTGCCAGTAGTGGGATGGTGTACACTGAAGCTTTCTTT. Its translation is CASSGMVYTEAFF.

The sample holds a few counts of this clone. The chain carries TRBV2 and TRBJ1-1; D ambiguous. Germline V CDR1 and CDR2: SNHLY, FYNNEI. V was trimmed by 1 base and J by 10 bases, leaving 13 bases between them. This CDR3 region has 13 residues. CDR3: CASSEVDYRGAFF. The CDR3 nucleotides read TGTGCCAGCAGTGAAGTGGACTATCGAGGAGCTTTCTTT.

CDR3 nucleotide sequence: TGTGCCAGCAGTTCTACCATTGGGGCTACAAGGAATGAGCAGTTCTTC. Its translation: CASSSTIGATRNEQFF. This rearrangement joins TRBV6-6 to TRBJ2-1, with a tentative D call TRBD1 (5 bases). Trimming took off 4 bases at V and 7 bases at J, with 20 bases between the two ends. Germline-derived CDR1 and CDR2 are MNHNY and SVGAGI (reference sequence). CDR3 length: 16 amino acids.

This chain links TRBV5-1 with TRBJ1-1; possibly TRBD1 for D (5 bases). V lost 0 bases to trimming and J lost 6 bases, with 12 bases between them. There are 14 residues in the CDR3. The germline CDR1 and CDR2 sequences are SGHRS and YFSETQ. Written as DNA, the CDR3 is TGCGCCAGCAGCTTGGCCTCAGGGAGGGCTGAAGCTTTCTTT. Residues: CASSLASGRAEAFF.

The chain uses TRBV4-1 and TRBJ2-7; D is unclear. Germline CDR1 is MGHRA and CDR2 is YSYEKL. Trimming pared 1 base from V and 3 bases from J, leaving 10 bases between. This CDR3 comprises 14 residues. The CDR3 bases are TGCGCCAGCAGCCAAGGGACGGCCGGCTACGAGCAGTACTTC. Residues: CASSQGTAGYEQYF.

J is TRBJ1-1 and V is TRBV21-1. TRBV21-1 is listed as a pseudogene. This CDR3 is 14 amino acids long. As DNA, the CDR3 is TGTGCCAGCATCTACGACGGCATGAACACTGAAGCTTTCTTT. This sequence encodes CASIYDGMNTEAFF.

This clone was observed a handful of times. CDR3 DNA sequence: TGTGCCAGCAGCCGTACACCAGATCAGCCCCAGCATTTT. Translated, it gives CASSRTPDQPQHF. The chain has TRBV7-9 and TRBJ1-5; D remains ambiguous. The germline V and J ends were trimmed by 5 bases and 5 bases, with 10 bases remaining between them. The CDR3 length is 13 residues. Per germline, CDR1 SEHNR and CDR2 FQNEAQ (reference sequence).

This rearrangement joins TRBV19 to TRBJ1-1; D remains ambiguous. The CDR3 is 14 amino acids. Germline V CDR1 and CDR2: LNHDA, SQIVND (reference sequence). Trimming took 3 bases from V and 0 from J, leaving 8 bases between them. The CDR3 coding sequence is TGTGCCAGTAGTATCGATGTCATGAACACTGAAGCTTTCTTT. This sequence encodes CASSIDVMNTEAFF.

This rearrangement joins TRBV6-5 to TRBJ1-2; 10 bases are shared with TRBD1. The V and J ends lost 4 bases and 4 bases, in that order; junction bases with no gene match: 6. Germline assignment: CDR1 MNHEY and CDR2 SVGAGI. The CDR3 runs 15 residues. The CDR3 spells CASSLDRGLVYGYTF. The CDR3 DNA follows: TGTGCCAGCAGTTTAGACAGGGGGCTGGTCTATGGCTACACCTTC.